Presented here are 24 T cell receptor beta chains from one specimen sequenced in a study of blood T cell repertoires in COVID-19. This table comes from immunoSEQ multiplex PCR, and its TCRdb copy is limited to in-frame clones, with some not included. The data contain roughly 180,000 clones, 65% to 85% of them singletons. Specimen: PBMCs or T cells enriched from blood (not recorded which). Receptor source: a woman aged 45-60 years in a cohort exposed to, infected with or recovered from COVID-19 (not recorded which).

The count of this clone is one. J is TRBJ1-1 and V is TRBV5-5, with D maybe TRBD1 (5 bases). The CDR3 spans 13 residues. Germline values: CDR1 SGHKS, CDR2 YYEKEE (reference sequence). V shed 2 bases and J shed 5 bases, with 10 bases lying between them. CDR3 sequence (DNA): TGTGCCAGCAGCTTCCAGGGAAGTACTGAAGCTTTCTTT. It yields the protein CASSFQGSTEAFF.

A few counts support this clone. This sequence joins TRBV5-1 and TRBJ1-4, with no clear D. This CDR3 region has 15 residues. V shed 5 bases and J shed 0 bases, with 11 bases lying between them. The germline CDR1 and CDR2 sequences are SGHRS and YFSETQ. CDR3 in amino acids: CASRREIATNEKLFF. CDR3 sequence (DNA): TGCGCCAGCAGACGTGAGATCGCAACTAATGAAAAACTGTTTTTT.

The J gene is TRBJ1-2, the V gene TRBV11-3; weak D call: TRBD1 (6 bases). CDR1 SGHNT and CDR2 YENEEA come from the germline V gene. There are 13 residues in the CDR3. V gave up 5 bases and J gave up 7 bases, with 14 bases separating them. This CDR3 is CASSLAGGGGYTF. The CDR3, as DNA: TGTGCCAGCAGCCTGGCGGGGGGCGGTGGCTACACCTTC.

This sequence joins TRBV15 and TRBJ1-5; perhaps TRBD1 as D (5 bases). The ends were cut back, 4 bases at V and 6 bases at J, with 10 bases in the middle. This CDR3 comprises 13 residues. CDR1 and CDR2 (germline): LNHNV, YYDKDF (reference sequence). The CDR3 sequence is CATSTTVLQPQHF. In DNA form, the CDR3 reads TGTGCCACCAGCACGACAGTTCTTCAGCCCCAGCATTTT.

This clone was seen just once. This rearrangement joins TRBV19 to TRBJ1-1; D is uncertain. CDR3 length equals 15 residues. The germline V and J ends were trimmed by 6 bases and 1 base, with 15 bases remaining between them. Germline-derived CDR1 and CDR2 are LNHDA and SQIVND (reference sequence). CDR3: CASSLMEGGNTEAFF. The CDR3 coding sequence is TGTGCCAGTAGCCTGATGGAGGGAGGGAACACTGAAGCTTTCTTT.

Only a few counts were recorded for this clone. The V call is TRBV5-1, the J call TRBJ2-7; 8 bases map to TRBD1. The germline V gene encodes CDR1 SGHRS and CDR2 YFSETQ. The length of the CDR3 is 15 residues. V was pared by 3 bases and J by 0 bases, with 5 bases of the junction left unmatched. The CDR3 sequence is CASSSRTGNSYEQYF. The CDR3 DNA sequence: TGCGCCAGCAGCTCCAGGACAGGGAACTCCTACGAGCAGTACTTC.

The chain employs TRBV28 and TRBJ1-1; 7 bases are shared with TRBD1. The germline V gene has CDR1 MDHEN and CDR2 SYDVKM. V dropped 7 bases and J dropped 6; count of bases not matched to a gene: 5. The CDR3 is 12 amino acids. CDR3 loop: CASKVRGAEAFF. CDR3 nucleotides: TGTGCCAGCAAAGTCAGGGGGGCTGAAGCTTTCTTT.

The chain combines TRBV5-1 with TRBJ1-1, with 10 bases fitting TRBD1. Trimming cost V 7 bases and J 4 bases; bases outside gene matches: 10. Germline-derived CDR1 and CDR2 are SGHRS and YFSETQ. The CDR3 is 15 amino acids. The CDR3 nucleotides read TGCGCCAGCGCCGGGACAGGGGAGATTGGCACTGAAGCTTTCTTT. The encoded protein is CASAGTGEIGTEAFF.

V is TRBV2 and J is TRBJ2-6, with TRBD1 as a possible D gene (5 bases). The V end lost 5 bases, the J end lost 4 bases, and 18 bases lay between the germline ends. Germline V CDR1 and CDR2: SNHLY, FYNNEI. The CDR3 is 17 amino acids. The CDR3 bases are TGTGCCAGCAGTCTCACCCGGTCAGGGTCCGGGGCCAACGTCCTGACTTTC. Amino acids: CASSLTRSGSGANVLTF.

The chain has TRBV7-8 and TRBJ2-7; D might be TRBD2 (6 bases). The CDR3 is 16 amino acids. Trimming pared 1 base from V and 3 bases from J, leaving 16 bases between. Per the germline V gene, CDR1 is SGHVS and CDR2 is FQNEAQ. The DNA for the CDR3 is TGTGCCAGCAGCTTAGGGGGTGGGCTAGCGTACTACGAGCAGTACTTC. This codes for CASSLGGGLAYYEQYF.

In DNA, the CDR3 is TGTGCCAGCAGCTCCACAGGGACAAATCAGCCCCAGCATTTT. Protein sequence: CASSSTGTNQPQHF. This chain uses TRBV11-2 with TRBJ1-5; perhaps TRBD1 as D (6 bases). This CDR3 is 14 amino acids long. Trimming stripped 4 bases from V and 4 bases from J, with 11 bases between. Germline CDR1 SGHAT, CDR2 FQNNGV.

V gene TRBV30 combines with J gene TRBJ1-2; the match to TRBD1 covers 10 bases. The CDR3 sequence is 15 residues long. In germline, CDR1 is GTSNPN, CDR2 SVGIG (reference sequence). With V trimmed by 7 bases and J by 8 bases, 16 bases remained unmatched. Here the CDR3 DNA reads TGTGCCTCCCATTTCGTGGGACAGGGGTTTTTAGGCTACACCTTC. Amino acids: CASHFVGQGFLGYTF.

The chain combines TRBV7-3 with TRBJ2-2, with 9 bases that match TRBD2. CDR3 size: 19 residues. The germline V gene encodes CDR1 SGHTA and CDR2 FQGTGA. The V and J ends lost 1 base and 1 base, in that order; junction bases with no gene match: 10. The CDR3 loop is CASSLRSAAGGQNTGELFF. CDR3 DNA sequence: TGTGCCAGCAGCTTAAGGTCGGCAGCGGGGGGCCAGAACACCGGGGAGCTGTTTTTT.

The genes are TRBV14 and TRBJ2-3, with D perhaps TRBD2 (5 bases). The CDR3 runs 15 residues. Germline values: CDR1 SGHDN, CDR2 FVKESK. Trimming took 4 bases from V and 4 from J, leaving 15 bases between them. The CDR3 DNA reads TGTGCCAGCAGCCTGTTAGGGAGTTGGTCAGATACGCAGTATTTT. It encodes CASSLLGSWSDTQYF.

This clone is a singleton in its sample. The rearrangement uses TRBV4-3 and TRBJ1-1; tentatively, D is TRBD1 (5 bases). Germline V gene data show CDR1 as LGHNA and CDR2 as YSLEER. The germline V and J ends were trimmed by 1 base and 4 bases, with 13 bases remaining between them. The CDR3 loop spans 15 amino acids. CDR3 amino acids: CASSQARGRGTEAFF. CDR3 in DNA: TGCGCCAGCAGCCAAGCTCGGGGGAGGGGCACTGAAGCTTTCTTT.

V usage is TRBV4-1 and J usage is TRBJ1-1; 7 nucleotides line up with TRBD1. The CDR3 runs 17 residues. The V and J ends lost 0 bases and 1 base, in that order; junction bases with no gene match: 8. Germline V lookup: CDR1 MGHRA, CDR2 YSYEKL. The CDR3 loop is CASSQDGTGAPNTEAFF. In DNA, the CDR3 is TGCGCCAGCAGCCAAGATGGTACAGGGGCTCCGAACACTGAAGCTTTCTTT.

The chain joins TRBV6-8 to TRBJ2-2; 16 bases are shared with TRBD2. The CDR3 length is 24 residues. V lost 8 bases and J lost 3; bases outside the gene matches: 27. In germline, CDR1 is MNHGY, CDR2 SAAAGT. In nucleotides, the CDR3 is TGTGCCAGCCCCCTAGAGGCTCCGGACGGGACTAGCGGGAGGGAGCTCCTTTACACCGGGGAGCTGTTTTTT. As protein: CASPLEAPDGTSGRELLYTGELFF.

V and J are TRBV28 and TRBJ2-7; D unresolved. The ends were cut back, 6 bases at V and 2 bases at J, with 8 bases in the middle. Germline CDR1 reads MDHEN; CDR2 reads SYDVKM. There are 12 residues in the CDR3. The CDR3 nucleotides read TGTGCCAGCAGCGATAACACCTACGAGCAGTACTTC. Translating it yields CASSDNTYEQYF.

The chain joins TRBV5-4 to TRBJ2-7; the match to TRBD2 covers 9 bases. The CDR3 extends over 15 amino acids. Germline CDR1 SGHNT, CDR2 YYREEE (reference sequence). V shed 0 bases, J shed 1 base, and the junction held 2 bases outside the gene matches. CDR3 residues: CASSLGLAASYEQYF. The CDR3 DNA reads TGTGCCAGCAGCTTGGGACTAGCGGCATCCTACGAGCAGTACTTC.

The rearrangement joins TRBV5-1 to TRBJ2-2; TRBD2 matches at 8 bases. The ends lost 1 base at V and 0 bases at J; junction bases unmatched: 5. Germline values: CDR1 SGHRS, CDR2 YFSETQ. There are 17 residues in the CDR3. This CDR3 is CASSLRYSGANTGELFF. The CDR3 nucleotides are TGCGCCAGCAGCTTGCGTTATAGCGGGGCGAACACCGGGGAGCTGTTTTTT.

This chain joins TRBV6-5 and TRBJ1-1; a possible D gene is TRBD1 (6 bases). The CDR3 consists of 15 residues. V was cut by 2 bases and J by 3 bases, with 13 bases left in between. CDR1 MNHEY and CDR2 SVGAGI come from the germline V gene. CDR3 DNA: TGTGCCAGCAGTTACATTTCAGGGGTGCACACTGAAGCTTTCTTT. Protein: CASSYISGVHTEAFF.

The chain employs TRBV28 and TRBJ1-3; no reliable D call. Trimming removed 6 bases at V and 5 bases at J, with 14 bases between. Germline CDR1 and CDR2: MDHEN and SYDVKM. The CDR3 runs 14 residues. The CDR3 coding sequence is TGTGCCAGCAGGCCTTTTCAGAGGAGAAACACCATATATTTT. Protein sequence: CASRPFQRRNTIYF.

This clone was recorded only once. This chain connects TRBV24-1 to TRBJ1-1, with a weak D call TRBD1 (6 bases). V was cut by 2 bases and J by 6 bases, with 12 bases left in between. This CDR3 spans 14 amino acids. Germline V gives CDR1 KGHDR, CDR2 SFDVKD. CDR3 coding DNA: TGTGCCACCAGTGATTCGGGGGGCGCCGCTGAAGCTTTCTTT. Translation: CATSDSGGAAEAFF.

The chain's CDR3 is CASSKDRDNEQFF. In nucleotides, the CDR3 is TGTGCCAGTAGTAAGGACAGGGACAATGAGCAGTTCTTC. This chain uses TRBV19 with TRBJ2-1, with 8 positions matching TRBD1. The CDR3 has 13 amino acids. The germline V gene encodes CDR1 LNHDA and CDR2 SQIVND (reference sequence). V shed 4 bases, J shed 5 bases, and the junction held 1 base outside the gene matches.